A single sample is the source of the 20 T cell receptor beta chains below, sequenced in a study of technical replicates of blood from a few donors (dated by TCRdb to the late 2010s). To prepare the library, the immunoSEQ multiplex PCR assay was applied. TCRdb limited this immuneACCESS table to in-frame rearrangements with V and J called. A share of clones is missing; checked studies link under half to unresolved V genes, and the rest is unexplained. This sample has about 81,000 clones in its table, and about 81% of those were observed once. The ten largest make up roughly 3.9% of the sample. Sample: PBMCs. All receptors come from a human donor in good health. Some clones in this sample may be carry-over from other donors' samples.

V gene TRBV27 combines with J gene TRBJ2-3; the D gene is possibly TRBD2 (6 bases). This CDR3 is 16 amino acids long. The ends were cut back, 5 bases at V and 0 bases at J, with 15 bases in the middle. Per germline, CDR1 MNHEY and CDR2 SMNVEV (reference sequence). The DNA for the CDR3 is TGTGCCAGCAGTCACCCTGGGGAGGCCAGCACAGATACGCAGTATTTT. Amino acid sequence: CASSHPGEASTDTQYF.

This chain links TRBV5-4 with TRBJ2-5; unclear D gene. The CDR3 totals 14 residues. Trimming stripped 0 bases from V and 3 bases from J, with 9 bases between. From germline, CDR1 is SGHNT and CDR2 YYREEE (reference sequence). The CDR3 protein is CASSLVQSEETQYF. In nucleotides, the CDR3 is TGTGCCAGCAGCTTGGTACAGTCCGAAGAGACCCAGTACTTC.

This chain links TRBV5-4 with TRBJ1-2; TRBD1 agrees at 8 bases. V lost 3 bases to trimming and J lost 5 bases; unmatched junction nucleotides: 9. The CDR3 loop spans 15 amino acids. Germline CDR1 is SGHNT and CDR2 is YYREEE (reference sequence). The CDR3 nucleotides are TGTGCCAGCAGCTCAGGACAGGGAAATATTTATGGCTACACCTTC. This sequence encodes CASSSGQGNIYGYTF.

The V and J genes are TRBV7-2 and TRBJ1-2; 9 bases map to TRBD1. The CDR3 runs 15 residues. Germline values: CDR1 SGHTA, CDR2 FQGNSA. V was clipped by 4 bases and J by 5 bases; unmatched bases: 8. CDR3 DNA sequence: TGTGCCAGCAGCTCTTATGTACAGGGGGCGTATGGCTACACCTTC. It yields the protein CASSSYVQGAYGYTF.

The rearrangement uses TRBV10-3 and TRBJ1-1; D may be TRBD1 (5 bases). V gave up 9 bases and J gave up 1 base, with 12 bases separating them. Germline V gene lookup returns CDR1 ENHRY and CDR2 SYGVKD. This CDR3 region has 13 residues. CDR3 in DNA: TGTGCCATACAACCCCAGGGGAACACTGAAGCTTTCTTT. Its translation is CAIQPQGNTEAFF.

This clone was seen a handful of times. This chain uses TRBV19 with TRBJ1-5, with TRBD1 identical over 7 bases. In germline, CDR1 is LNHDA, CDR2 SQIVND (reference sequence). The CDR3 loop spans 14 amino acids. The trim removed 6 bases at V and 3 bases at J, leaving 5 bases unmatched. In DNA form, the CDR3 reads TGTGCCAGTAGGTCCGGGACAGACAATCAGCCCCAGCATTTT. Protein product: CASRSGTDNQPQHF. Looking up the rest from reference TRBV19 and TRBJ1-5 gives the full variable domain: DGGITQSPKYLFRKEGQNVTLSCEQNLNHDAMYWYRQDPGQGLRLIYYSQIVNDFQKGDIAEGYSVSREKKESFPLTVTSAQKNPTAFYLCASRSGTDNQPQHFGDGTRLSIL.

J is TRBJ1-1 and V is TRBV5-1; D might be TRBD1 (6 bases). The CDR3 loop spans 16 amino acids. CDR1 SGHRS and CDR2 YFSETQ come from the germline V gene. V dropped 6 bases and J dropped 1 base, with 19 bases sitting between them. CDR3 residues: CASILDIRGANTEAFF. CDR3 coding DNA: TGCGCCAGCATCCTTGATATTCGGGGGGCGAACACTGAAGCTTTCTTT.

This chain uses TRBV9 with TRBJ1-6; D unresolved. The germline CDR1 and CDR2 sequences are SGDLS and YYNGEE. CDR3 length equals 14 residues. V gave up 0 bases and J gave up 8 bases, with 9 bases separating them. CDR3 in amino acids: CASSVGVSDSPLHF. In DNA form, the CDR3 reads TGTGCCAGCAGCGTAGGTGTATCAGATTCACCCCTCCACTTT.

The CDR3 sequence is CASSLTGTDRETQYF. CDR3 coding DNA: TGTGCCAGCAGCTTGACCGGGACGGACAGAGAGACCCAGTACTTC. J is TRBJ2-5 and V is TRBV5-8, with D perhaps matching TRBD1 (6 bases). Trimming shortened V by 1 base and J by 4 bases, and 14 bases separated the two germline ends. Germline V gene lookup returns CDR1 SGHTS and CDR2 YDEGEE. The CDR3 spans 15 residues.

This chain links TRBV14 with TRBJ2-1, with 10 nucleotides matching TRBD2. The CDR3 has 16 residues. With 4 bases clipped from V and 3 bases from J, the junction kept 6 bases outside the gene matches. Germline values: CDR1 SGHDN, CDR2 FVKESK. The chain's CDR3 is CASSLIAGGRYNEQFF. CDR3 nucleotides: TGTGCCAGCAGCCTTATAGCGGGAGGCCGCTACAATGAGCAGTTCTTC.

This clone was counted a few times. This chain joins TRBV9 and TRBJ1-2, with D uncertain. The CDR3 totals 13 residues. Between the trimmed V and J ends, which lost 4 bases and 4 bases, there was a span of 11 bases. Germline lookup yields CDR1 SGDLS and CDR2 YYNGEE. CDR3: CASSQIGGYGYTF. Here the CDR3 DNA reads TGTGCCAGCAGCCAAATTGGCGGCTATGGCTACACCTTC.

The J gene is TRBJ1-1, the V gene TRBV5-4, with TRBD1 as a possible D gene (6 bases). Germline V CDR1 and CDR2: SGHNT, YYREEE (reference sequence). The ends were cut back, 4 bases at V and 3 bases at J, with 10 bases in the middle. This CDR3 comprises 13 residues. The CDR3 sequence: CASSVPGDTEAFF. The CDR3 nucleotides are TGTGCCAGCAGCGTGCCAGGGGACACTGAAGCTTTCTTT.

The CDR3 loop is CASSLGQAANYGYTF. The CDR3 bases are TGTGCCAGCAGTCTCGGACAGGCCGCTAACTATGGCTACACCTTC. The rearrangement joins TRBV2 to TRBJ1-2; TRBD1 matches at 7 bases. This CDR3 contains 15 residues. The V segment lost 5 bases and the J segment 0 bases; nucleotides outside the gene matches: 6. Germline loops: CDR1 SNHLY, CDR2 FYNNEI. The full variable domain, with the rest looked up from reference TRBV2 and TRBJ1-2, is EPEVTQTPSHQVTQMGQEVILRCVPISNHLYFYWYRQILGQKVEFLVSFYNNEISEKSEIFDDQFSVERPDGSNFTLKIRSTKLEDSAMYFCASSLGQAANYGYTFGSGTRLTVV.

This chain uses TRBV7-9 with TRBJ2-3, with D possibly TRBD1 on 5 matching bases. Trimming pared 4 bases from V and 1 base from J, leaving 12 bases between. Germline CDR1 reads SEHNR; CDR2 reads FQNEAQ (reference sequence). The CDR3 is made up of 15 amino acids. The CDR3 reads CASSWGEGGTDTQYF. Written as DNA, the CDR3 is TGTGCCAGCAGCTGGGGCGAAGGGGGCACAGATACGCAGTATTTT.

This rearrangement joins TRBV9 to TRBJ2-7; 10 bases line up with TRBD1. There are 15 residues in the CDR3. Germline CDR1 SGDLS, CDR2 YYNGEE. Unmatched junction bases numbered 5, after V lost 2 bases and J lost 3 bases. In DNA form, the CDR3 reads TGTGCCAGCAGCGTCCGGGACAGGGGCGACTACGAGCAGTACTTC. Translated, it gives CASSVRDRGDYEQYF. Drawing the rest from reference TRBV9 and TRBJ2-7, the complete variable domain is DSGVTQTPKHLITATGQRVTLRCSPRSGDLSVYWYQQSLDQGLQFLIQYYNGEERAKGNILERFSAQQFPDLHSELNLSSLELGDSALYFCASSVRDRGDYEQYFGPGTRLTVT.

This chain links TRBV7-2 with TRBJ2-7; no clear D. The CDR3 length is 13 residues. V shed 1 base and J shed 3 bases, with 7 bases lying between them. CDR1 is SGHTA and CDR2 is FQGNSA in the germline V gene. The CDR3 coding sequence is TGTGCCAGCAGCTTAGAACAGCTCTACGAGCAGTACTTC. It yields the protein CASSLEQLYEQYF.

The chain's CDR3 is CASSLDFLQSLCSNYGYTF. DNA of the CDR3: TGTGCCAGCAGTCTGGACTTTCTACAGAGTCTATGCTCTAACTATGGCTACACCTTC. J is TRBJ1-2 and V is TRBV27; D is undetermined. This CDR3 spans 19 amino acids. Per the germline V gene, CDR1 is MNHEY and CDR2 is SMNVEV (reference sequence). V was clipped by 5 bases and J by 0 bases, with 25 bases between them.

The chain combines TRBV2 with TRBJ2-1; D gene unclear. V dropped 10 bases and J dropped 6 bases, with 7 bases sitting between them. The CDR3 length is 10 residues. Germline CDR1 SNHLY, CDR2 FYNNEI. CDR3 DNA: TGTGCCATAGACACCAATGAGCAGTTCTTC. As protein: CAIDTNEQFF.

In this sample, this clone turned up a few times. The chain uses TRBV29-1 and TRBJ1-1, with D tentatively TRBD1 (5 bases). Trimming removed 6 bases at V and 1 base at J, with 12 bases between. CDR1 is SQVTM and CDR2 is ANQGSEA in the germline V gene. The CDR3 is 13 residues long. The CDR3 spells CSVRRGQNTEAFF. As DNA, the CDR3 is TGCAGCGTAAGGAGGGGCCAGAACACTGAAGCTTTCTTT. The whole variable domain, filled in from reference TRBV29-1 and TRBJ1-1, reads SAVISQKPSRDICQRGTSLTIQCQVDSQVTMMFWYRQQPGQSLTLIATANQGSEATYESGFVIDKFPISRPNLTFSTLTVSNMSPEDSSIYLCSVRRGQNTEAFFGQGTRLTVV.

V gene TRBV18 combines with J gene TRBJ2-7; D call uncertain. This CDR3 is built from 13 residues. In germline, CDR1 is KGHSH, CDR2 LQKENI. Trimming pared 3 bases from V and 0 bases from J, leaving 6 bases between. The CDR3 nucleotides are TGTGCCAGCTCACCCGACATCTCCTACGAGCAGTACTTC. Encoded protein: CASSPDISYEQYF. Variable domain in full (rest from reference TRBV18 and TRBJ2-7): NAGVMQNPRHLVRRRGQEARLRCSPMKGHSHVYWYRQLPEEGLKFMVYLQKENIIDESGMPKERFSAEFPKEGPSILRIQQVVRGDSAAYFCASSPDISYEQYFGPGTRLTVT.